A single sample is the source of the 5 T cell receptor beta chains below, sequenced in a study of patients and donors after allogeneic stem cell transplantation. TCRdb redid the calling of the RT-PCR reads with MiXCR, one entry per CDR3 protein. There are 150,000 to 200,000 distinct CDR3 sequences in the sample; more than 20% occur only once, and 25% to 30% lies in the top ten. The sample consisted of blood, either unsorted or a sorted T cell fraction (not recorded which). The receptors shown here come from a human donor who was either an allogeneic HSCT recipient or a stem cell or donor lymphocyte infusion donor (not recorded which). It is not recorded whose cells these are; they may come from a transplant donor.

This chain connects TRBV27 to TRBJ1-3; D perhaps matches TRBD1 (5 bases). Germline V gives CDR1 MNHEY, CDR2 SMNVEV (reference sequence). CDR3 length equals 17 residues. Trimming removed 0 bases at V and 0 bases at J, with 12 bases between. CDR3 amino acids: CASSLSGTAHSGNTIYF. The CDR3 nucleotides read TGTGCCAGCAGTTTATCAGGGACTGCGCACTCTGGAAACACCATATATTTT.

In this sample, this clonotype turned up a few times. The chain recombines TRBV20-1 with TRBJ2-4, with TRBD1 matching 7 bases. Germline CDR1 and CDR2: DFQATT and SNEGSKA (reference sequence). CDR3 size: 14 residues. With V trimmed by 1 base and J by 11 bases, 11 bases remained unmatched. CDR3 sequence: CSARAITGEGVQYF. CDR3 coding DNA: TGCAGTGCTAGAGCTATTACAGGGGAAGGGGTTCAGTACTTC.

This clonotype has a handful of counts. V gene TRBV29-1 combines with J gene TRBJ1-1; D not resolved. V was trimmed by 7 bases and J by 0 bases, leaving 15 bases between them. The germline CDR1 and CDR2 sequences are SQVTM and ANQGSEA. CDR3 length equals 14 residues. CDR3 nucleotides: TGCAGCGCCTCCAGGCAGGAGTTGAACACTGAAGCTTTCTTT. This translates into CSASRQELNTEAFF.

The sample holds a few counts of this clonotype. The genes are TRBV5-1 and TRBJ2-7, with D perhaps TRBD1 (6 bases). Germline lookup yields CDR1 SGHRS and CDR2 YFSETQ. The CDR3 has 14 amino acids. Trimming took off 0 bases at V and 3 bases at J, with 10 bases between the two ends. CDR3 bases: TGCGCCAGCAGCTTGGCGCAGGGGAACTACGAGCAGTACTTC. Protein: CASSLAQGNYEQYF.

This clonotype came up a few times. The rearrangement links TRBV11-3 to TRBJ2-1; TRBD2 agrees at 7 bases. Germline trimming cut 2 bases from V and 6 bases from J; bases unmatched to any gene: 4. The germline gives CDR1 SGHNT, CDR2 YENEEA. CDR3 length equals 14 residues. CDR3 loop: CASSLRASGNEQFF. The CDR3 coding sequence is TGTGCCAGCAGCTTAAGGGCTAGCGGCAATGAGCAGTTCTTC.